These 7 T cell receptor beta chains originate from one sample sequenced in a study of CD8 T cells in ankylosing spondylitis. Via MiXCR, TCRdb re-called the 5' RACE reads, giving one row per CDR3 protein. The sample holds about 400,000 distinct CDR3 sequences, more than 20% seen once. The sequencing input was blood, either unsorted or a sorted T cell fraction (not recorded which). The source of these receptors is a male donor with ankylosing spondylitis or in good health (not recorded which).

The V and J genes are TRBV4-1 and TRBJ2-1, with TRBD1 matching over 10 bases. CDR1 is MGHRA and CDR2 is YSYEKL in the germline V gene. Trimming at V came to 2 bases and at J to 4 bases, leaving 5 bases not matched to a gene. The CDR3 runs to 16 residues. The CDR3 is CASSQPLGQGYNEQFF. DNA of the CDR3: TGCGCCAGCAGCCAACCTCTGGGACAGGGGTACAATGAGCAGTTCTTC.

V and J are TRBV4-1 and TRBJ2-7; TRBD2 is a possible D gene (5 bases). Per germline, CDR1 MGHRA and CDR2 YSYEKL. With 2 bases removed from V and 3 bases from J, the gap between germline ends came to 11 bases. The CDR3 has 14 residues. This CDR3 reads CASSQWGDIYEQYF. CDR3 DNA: TGCGCCAGCAGCCAATGGGGAGATATCTACGAGCAGTACTTC.

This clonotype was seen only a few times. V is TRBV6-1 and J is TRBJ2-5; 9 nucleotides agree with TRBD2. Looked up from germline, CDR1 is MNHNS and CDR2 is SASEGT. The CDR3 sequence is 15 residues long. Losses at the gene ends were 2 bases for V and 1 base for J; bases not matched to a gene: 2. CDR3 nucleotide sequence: TGTGCCAGCAGTGAATTGCGGGGGGGCCAAGAGACCCAGTACTTC. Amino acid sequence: CASSELRGGQETQYF.

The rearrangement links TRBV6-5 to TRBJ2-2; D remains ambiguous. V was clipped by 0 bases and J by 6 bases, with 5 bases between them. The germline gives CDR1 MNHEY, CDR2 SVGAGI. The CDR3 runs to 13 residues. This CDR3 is CASSYSKAGELFF. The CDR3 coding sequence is TGTGCCAGCAGTTACTCCAAGGCCGGGGAGCTGTTTTTT.

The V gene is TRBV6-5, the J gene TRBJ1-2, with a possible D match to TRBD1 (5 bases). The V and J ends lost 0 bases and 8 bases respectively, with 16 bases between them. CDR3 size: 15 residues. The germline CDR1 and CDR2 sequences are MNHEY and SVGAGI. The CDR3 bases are TGTGCCAGCAGTTACTCAACGGACACCCCTGGGGGCTACACCTTC. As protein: CASSYSTDTPGGYTF.

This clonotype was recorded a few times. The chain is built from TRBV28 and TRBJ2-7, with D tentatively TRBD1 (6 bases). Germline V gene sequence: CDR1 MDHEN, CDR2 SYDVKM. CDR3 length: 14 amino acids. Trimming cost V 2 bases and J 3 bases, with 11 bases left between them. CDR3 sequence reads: CASSLDGRGYEQYF. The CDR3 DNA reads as TGTGCCAGCAGTTTAGATGGCAGGGGCTACGAGCAGTACTTC.

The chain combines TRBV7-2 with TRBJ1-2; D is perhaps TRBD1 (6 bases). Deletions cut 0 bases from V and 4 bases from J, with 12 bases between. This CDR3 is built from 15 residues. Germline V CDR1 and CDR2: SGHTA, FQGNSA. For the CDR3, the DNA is TGTGCCAGCAGCTTAGCCTCGGGGGCGGGCTATGGCTACACCTTC. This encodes CASSLASGAGYGYTF. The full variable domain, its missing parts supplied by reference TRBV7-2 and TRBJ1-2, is GAGVSQSPSNKVTEKGKDVELRCDPISGHTALYWYRQSLGQGLEFLIYFQGNSAPDKSGLPSDRFSAERTGGSVSTLTIQRTQQEDSAVYLCASSLASGAGYGYTFGSGTRLTVV.